The 14 T cell receptor beta chains presented below share a single source sample, sequenced in a study of tumor and adjacent non-tumor tissue in lung cancer. Three rounds of nested PCR, following a modified ARM-PCR protocol, produced the TCRbeta library. TCRdb independently ran MiXCR on the multiplex PCR reads; one entry per CDR3 protein. The sample holds 120,000 to 150,000 distinct CDR3 sequences, around 61% seen once. RNA was extracted from bulk tissue without any cell sorting. Sequencing was done on a sample of lung tumor tissue. The receptors come from a man aged 55 to 70 with small cell lung cancer.

For this clonotype: The junction and the germline gene differ at one end; a read error may be behind it. The chain links TRBV6-1 to TRBJ2-3; either TRBD1 or TRBD2 may supply D (5 bases each). CDR1 is MNHNS and CDR2 is SASEGT in the germline V gene. The CDR3 sequence is 16 residues long. The CDR3 loop is CVSSVGRGRGTDTQYF. The CDR3 nucleotides read TGTGTCAGCAGTGTAGGCCGGGGCCGCGGCACAGATACGCAGTATTTT.

This clonotype was found a few times. CDR3: CASSFLDRARETQYF. The DNA of the CDR3 is TGTGCCAGCAGCTTCCTGGACAGGGCGCGAGAGACCCAGTACTTC. V usage is TRBV5-6 and J usage is TRBJ2-5; 8 bases are shared with TRBD1. Trimming at V came to 2 bases and at J to 4 bases, leaving 7 bases not matched to a gene. The CDR3 spans 15 residues. CDR1 and CDR2 from the germline V gene are SGHDT and YYEEEE. The variable domain in full, with the rest retrieved from reference TRBV5-6 and TRBJ2-5, is DAGVTQSPTHLIKTRGQQVTLRCSPKSGHDTVSWYQQALGQGPQFIFQYYEEEERQRGNFPDRFSGHQFPNYSSELNVNALLLGDSALYLCASSFLDRARETQYFGPGTRLLVL.

The V gene is TRBV20-1, the J gene TRBJ2-7; 11 bases agree with TRBD2. The CDR3 sequence is 13 residues long. With V trimmed by 7 bases and J by 7 bases, 9 bases remained unmatched. Germline V lookup: CDR1 DFQATT, CDR2 SNEGSKA (reference sequence). CDR3 bases: TGCAGTGTTGGGACTAGCGGCTTTGAGGAGCAGTACGTC. This gives the protein CSVGTSGFEEQYV.

The J gene is TRBJ1-1, the V gene TRBV6-1; D unclear. From germline, CDR1 is MNHNS and CDR2 SASEGT. Trimming left V 4 bases short and J 1 base short, with 7 bases between. The CDR3 consists of 13 residues. The CDR3 reads CASSAGENTEAFF. As DNA, the CDR3 is TGTGCCAGCAGTGCCGGGGAGAACACTGAAGCTTTCTTT.

Concerning this clonotype itself: An end of the junction differs from the germline gene, which may be a read error. The chain uses TRBV6-1 and TRBJ2-7; D is uncertain. Germline loops: CDR1 MNHNS, CDR2 SASEGT. The CDR3 consists of 14 residues. CDR3 sequence (DNA): TGTGCCAGCAGGAGGTATTCGGCCTCCTACGAACAGTACTTC. It is translated as CASRRYSASYEQYF.

This clonotype has a handful of counts. This may arise from a read error, as a much more abundant clone is one base away. CDR3 DNA sequence: TGCAGCGTCCGCCGGTGGGGAGAAAACACTGAAGCTTTCTTT. Its translation: CSVRRWGENTEAFF. This chain joins TRBV29-1 and TRBJ1-1; D gene unclear. Between the trimmed V and J ends, which lost 6 bases and 2 bases, there was a span of 16 bases. CDR1 is SQVTM and CDR2 is ANQGSEA in the germline V gene. The CDR3 sequence is 14 residues long.

This clonotype was seen more than once but under ten times. Being one base from a much bigger clone, this may be a read error. The chain links TRBV28 to TRBJ2-3, with TRBD2 identical over 7 bases. CDR1 and CDR2 (germline): MDHEN, SYDVKM. This CDR3 is 16 amino acids long. Trimming at V came to 5 bases and at J to 4 bases, leaving 12 bases not matched to a gene. CDR3 DNA: TGTGCCAGCAGTCTTCAGGCGGGAGCTGGTCCAGATACGCAGTATTTT. Its translation: CASSLQAGAGPDTQYF.

On this clonotype: The germline gene is not matched at one end of the junction; a read error may be the cause. The rearrangement uses TRBV4-1 and TRBJ2-6; a possible D gene is TRBD1 (6 bases). CDR1 and CDR2 (germline): MGHRA, YSYEKL. This CDR3 comprises 18 residues. This CDR3 reads CASSQSGVPGSGANVLTF. The DNA of the CDR3 is TGCGCCAGTAGCCAATCAGGGGTCCCCGGCTCTGGGGCCAACGTCCTGACTTTC.

As for this clonotype: The CDR3 end shows no conserved phenylalanine or tryptophan, and so a read error is likely. J is TRBJ1-6 and V is TRBV6-5, with unresolved D. Germline V gene data show CDR1 as MNHEY and CDR2 as SVGAGI. This CDR3 region has 16 residues. The CDR3 is CASSPGRLFYNSPLHL. The CDR3 nucleotides read TGTGCCAGCAGTCCTGGACGGTTGTTCTATAATTCACCTCTCCACTTA.

For this clonotype: At one boundary the junction diverges from the germline segment, which might be a read error. J is TRBJ2-5 and V is TRBV12-3 or TRBV12-4; weak D call: TRBD2 (5 bases). CDR3 size: 13 residues. The CDR3: CASSFGIGETRYF. In DNA form, the CDR3 reads TGTGCCAGCAGTTTTGGGATTGGGGAGACCCGGTACTTC.

The chain combines TRBV14 with TRBJ2-5; D not certain. The CDR3 is 12 amino acids. V lost 0 bases, J lost 5 bases, and 4 bases lay in between. Per the germline V gene, CDR1 is SGHDN and CDR2 is FVKESK. The CDR3 here is CASSQDLETQYF. In DNA, the CDR3 is TGTGCCAGCAGCCAAGATCTGGAGACCCAGTACTTC. Drawing the rest from reference TRBV14 and TRBJ2-5, the complete variable domain is EAGVTQFPSHSVIEKGQTVTLRCDPISGHDNLYWYRRVMGKEIKFLLHFVKESKQDESGMPNNRFLAERTGGTYSTLKVQPAELEDSGVYFCASSQDLETQYFGPGTRLLVL.

Worth noting for this clonotype: This clone may be a read error of a much larger clone one base away. This chain uses TRBV20-1 with TRBJ2-1; a possible D gene is TRBD2 (6 bases). In germline, CDR1 is DFQATT, CDR2 SNEGSKA (reference sequence). CDR3 length equals 14 residues. CDR3 protein: CSSRDPGGLNEQFF. For the CDR3, the DNA is TGCAGTTCTAGAGACCCTGGAGGGCTCAATGAGCAGTTCTTC.

This clonotype was recorded a few times. The chain carries TRBV20-1 and TRBJ1-5; no definite D call. Looked up from germline, CDR1 is DFQATT and CDR2 is SNEGSKA (reference sequence). This CDR3 contains 12 residues. V was cut by 1 base and J by 7 bases, with 8 bases left in between. Here the CDR3 DNA reads TGCAGTGCTAGAGCAGGTATGCAGCCCCAGCATTTT. The encoded protein is CSARAGMQPQHF.

This sequence joins TRBV29-1 and TRBJ2-1; maybe TRBD2 (5 bases). The CDR3 runs to 14 residues. Germline CDR1 SQVTM, CDR2 ANQGSEA. The germline V and J ends were trimmed by 8 bases and 8 bases, with 22 bases remaining between them. CDR3 amino acids: CSTGRAKRWDEQFF. In DNA form, the CDR3 reads TGCAGCACCGGGCGGGCCAAACGGTGGGATGAGCAGTTCTTC.